Given below is one TCR beta chain in context. The antigen is undetermined. MiXCR, applied by TCRdb to the reads, yields one record per CDR3 protein. The table lists roughly 500,000 distinct CDR3 sequences, more than 30% of them singletons, with roughly a sixth in the top ten. The data stem from a study of T cell repertoires in cytomegalovirus infection. About the research overall: Through public TCR beta signatures, both CMV infection and matching HLA type were indicated.

General study findings and limits: CMV carriers with the relevant HLA were identified by cumulative public TCR beta family frequency. Ex vivo responses were dominated by HLA-C-restricted CMV-specific TCR beta clonotypes.

Sequencing was performed on cultured PBMCs, taken from culture after CMV antigen stimulation. The origin of this receptor is a human donor in good health (CMV status not recorded). Some clones in this sample may be carry-over from other donors' samples.

CDR3 in DNA: TGTGCCATCAGGGAGGGTGTTCGTCGGACCCAGTACTTC. Translating gives CAIREGVRRTQYF. The V call is TRBV10-3, the J call TRBJ2-5; possible D gene TRBD2, 6 bases. Trimming cost V 6 bases and J 7 bases, with 15 bases left between them. The CDR3 extends over 13 amino acids. Germline V gives CDR1 ENHRY, CDR2 SYGVKD.